The clone carrying this T cell receptor (beta chain) was seen a single time. What it binds is not known. Germline CDR1 is DFQATT and CDR2 is SNEGSKA (reference sequence). This CDR3 comprises 17 residues. The ends lost 1 base at V and 0 bases at J; junction bases unmatched: 10. The data were taken from a study of T cell repertoires in cytomegalovirus infection. MiXCR, applied by TCRdb to the reads, yields one record per CDR3 protein. The data show around 570,000 distinct CDR3 sequences, about 39% seen once. This sequence was found in a human donor in good health (CMV status not recorded). Some clones in this sample may be carry-over from other donors' samples. The chain employs TRBV20-1 and TRBJ2-7, with 9 bases lining up with TRBD2. The sequenced sample was cultured PBMCs, obtained from culture after CMV antigen stimulation. CDR3 coding DNA: TGCAGTGCTAGAGTCGCTTGGCGGGGGGGCCGCTCCTACGAGCAGTACTTC. This gives the protein CSARVAWRGGRSYEQYF.